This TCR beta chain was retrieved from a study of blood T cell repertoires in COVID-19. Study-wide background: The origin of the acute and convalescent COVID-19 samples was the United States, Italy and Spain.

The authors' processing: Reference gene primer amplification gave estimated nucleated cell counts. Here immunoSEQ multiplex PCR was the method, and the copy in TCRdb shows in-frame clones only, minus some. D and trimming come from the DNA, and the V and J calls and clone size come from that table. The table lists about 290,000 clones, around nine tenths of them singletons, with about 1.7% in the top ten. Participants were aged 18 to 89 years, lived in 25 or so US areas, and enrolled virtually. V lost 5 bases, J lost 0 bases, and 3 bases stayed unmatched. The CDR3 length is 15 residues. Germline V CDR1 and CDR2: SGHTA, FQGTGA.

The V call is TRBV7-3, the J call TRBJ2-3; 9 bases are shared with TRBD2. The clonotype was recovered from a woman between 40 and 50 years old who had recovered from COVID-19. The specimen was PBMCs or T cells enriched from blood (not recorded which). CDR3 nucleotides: TGTGCCAGCAGCATTAGCGGGGGAAGCACAGATACGCAGTATTTT. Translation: CASSISGGSTDTQYF. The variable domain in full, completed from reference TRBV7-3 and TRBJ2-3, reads GAGVSQTPSNKVTEKGKYVELRCDPISGHTALYWYRQSLGQGPEFLIYFQGTGAADDSGLPNDRFFAVRPEGSVSTLKIQRTERGDSAVYLCASSISGGSTDTQYFGPGTRLTVL.